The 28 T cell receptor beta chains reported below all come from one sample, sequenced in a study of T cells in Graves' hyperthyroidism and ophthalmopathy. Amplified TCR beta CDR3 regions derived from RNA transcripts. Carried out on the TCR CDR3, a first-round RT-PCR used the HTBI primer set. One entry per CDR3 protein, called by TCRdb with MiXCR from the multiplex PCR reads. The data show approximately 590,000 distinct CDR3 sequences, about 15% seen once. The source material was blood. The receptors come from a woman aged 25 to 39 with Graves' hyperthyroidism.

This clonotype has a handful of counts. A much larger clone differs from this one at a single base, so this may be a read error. The CDR3 nucleotides are TGTGCCAGCTCACCACGCACCCAATATGGCTACACCTTC. This encodes CASSPRTQYGYTF. The chain has TRBV18 and TRBJ1-2; D remains ambiguous. Trimming stripped 1 base from V and 5 bases from J, with 8 bases between. The CDR3 length is 13 residues. The germline V gene encodes CDR1 KGHSH and CDR2 LQKENI.

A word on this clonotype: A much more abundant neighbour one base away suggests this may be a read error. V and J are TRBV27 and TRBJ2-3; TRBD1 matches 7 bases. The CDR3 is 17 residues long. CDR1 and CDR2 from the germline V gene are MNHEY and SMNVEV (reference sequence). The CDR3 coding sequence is TGTGCCAACAGTTGGGGGACAGTCCTAGCTAGCACAGATACGCAGTATTTT. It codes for CANSWGTVLASTDTQYF.

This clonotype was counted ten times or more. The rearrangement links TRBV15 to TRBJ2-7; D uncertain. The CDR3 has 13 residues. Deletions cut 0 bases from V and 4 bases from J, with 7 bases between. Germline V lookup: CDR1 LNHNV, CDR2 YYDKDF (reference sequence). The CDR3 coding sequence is TGTGCCACCAGCAGAGATGATGAGTACGAGCAGTACTTC. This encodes CATSRDDEYEQYF.

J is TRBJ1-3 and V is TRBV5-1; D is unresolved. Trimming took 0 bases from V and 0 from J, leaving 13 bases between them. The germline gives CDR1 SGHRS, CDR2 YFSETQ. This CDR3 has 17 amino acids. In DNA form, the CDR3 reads TGCGCCAGCAGCTTGGACAGCATAAAGATCTCTGGAAACACCATATATTTT. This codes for CASSLDSIKISGNTIYF. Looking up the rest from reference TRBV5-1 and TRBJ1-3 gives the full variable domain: KAGVTQTPRYLIKTRGQQVTLSCSPISGHRSVSWYQQTPGQGLQFLFEYFSETQRNKGNFPGRFSGRQFSNSRSEMNVSTLELGDSALYLCASSLDSIKISGNTIYFGEGSWLTVV.

The CDR3 DNA is TGCAGTGCTAGGATACGAAGGCGGGGACCCTACAATGAGCAGTTCTTC. This codes for CSARIRRRGPYNEQFF. The chain has TRBV20-1 and TRBJ2-1; weak D call: TRBD2 (6 bases). The CDR3 runs 16 residues. Per germline, CDR1 DFQATT and CDR2 SNEGSKA (reference sequence). The V gene lost 3 bases and the J gene lost 2 bases, with 17 bases spanning the gap.

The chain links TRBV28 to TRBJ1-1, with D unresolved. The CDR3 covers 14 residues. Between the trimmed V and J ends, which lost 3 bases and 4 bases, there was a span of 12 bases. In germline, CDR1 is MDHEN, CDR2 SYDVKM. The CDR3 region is CASSLPGSSTEAFF. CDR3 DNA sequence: TGTGCCAGCAGTTTGCCGGGTTCGAGCACTGAAGCTTTCTTT.

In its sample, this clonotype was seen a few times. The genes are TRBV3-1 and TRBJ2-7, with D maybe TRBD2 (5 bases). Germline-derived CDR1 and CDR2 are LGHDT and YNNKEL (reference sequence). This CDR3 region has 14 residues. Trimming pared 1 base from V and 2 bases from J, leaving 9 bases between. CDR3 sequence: CASSQGGLAYEQYF. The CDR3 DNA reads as TGTGCCAGCAGCCAAGGAGGGCTAGCCTACGAGCAGTACTTC.

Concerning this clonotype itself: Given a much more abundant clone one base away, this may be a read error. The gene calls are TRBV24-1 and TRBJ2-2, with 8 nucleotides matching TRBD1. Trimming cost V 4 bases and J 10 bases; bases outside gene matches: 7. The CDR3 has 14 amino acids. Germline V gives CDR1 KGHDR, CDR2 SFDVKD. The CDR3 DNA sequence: TGTGCCACCAGTGAGGCGGACAGGGTGGAGGAGCTGTTTTTT. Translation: CATSEADRVEELFF.

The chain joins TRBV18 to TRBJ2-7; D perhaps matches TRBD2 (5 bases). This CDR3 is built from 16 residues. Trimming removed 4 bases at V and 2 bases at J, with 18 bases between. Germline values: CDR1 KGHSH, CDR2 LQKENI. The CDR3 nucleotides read TGTGCCAGCTCACACCAGGCGACGGGGATTGCCTACGAGCAGTACTTC. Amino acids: CASSHQATGIAYEQYF.

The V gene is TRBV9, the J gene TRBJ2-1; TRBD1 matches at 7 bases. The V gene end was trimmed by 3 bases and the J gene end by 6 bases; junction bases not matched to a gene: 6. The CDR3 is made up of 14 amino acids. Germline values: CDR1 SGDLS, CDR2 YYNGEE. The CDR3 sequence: CASSEQGLGNEQFF. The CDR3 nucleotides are TGTGCCAGCAGCGAACAGGGGTTAGGCAATGAGCAGTTCTTC.

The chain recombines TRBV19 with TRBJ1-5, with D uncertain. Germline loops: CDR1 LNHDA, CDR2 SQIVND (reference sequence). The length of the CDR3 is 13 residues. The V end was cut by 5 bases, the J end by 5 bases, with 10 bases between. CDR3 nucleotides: TGTGCCAGTAGTCCGGAGGATGATCAGCCCCAGCATTTT. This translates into CASSPEDDQPQHF.

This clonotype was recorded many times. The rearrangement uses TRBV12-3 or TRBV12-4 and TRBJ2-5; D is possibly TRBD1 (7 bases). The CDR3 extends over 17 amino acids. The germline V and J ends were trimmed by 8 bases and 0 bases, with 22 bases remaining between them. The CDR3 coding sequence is TGTGCCAGCCGCCCCGGAGGGACAGCAGCGTACCAAGAGACCCAGTACTTC. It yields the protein CASRPGGTAAYQETQYF.

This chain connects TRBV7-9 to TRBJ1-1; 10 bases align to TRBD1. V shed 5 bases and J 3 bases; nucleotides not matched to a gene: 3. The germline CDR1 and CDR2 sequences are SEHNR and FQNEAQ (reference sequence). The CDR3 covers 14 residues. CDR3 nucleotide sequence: TGTGCCAGCAGCACCGGACAGGGGGACACTGAAGCTTTCTTT. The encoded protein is CASSTGQGDTEAFF.

CDR3 nucleotide sequence: TGCGCCAGCAGCAGTCAGAATTGGGATAATTCACCCCTCCACTTT. The encoded protein is CASSSQNWDNSPLHF. V is TRBV4-3 and J is TRBJ1-6; D remains ambiguous. The CDR3 is 15 amino acids. Germline CDR1 is LGHNA and CDR2 is YSLEER. V dropped 5 bases and J dropped 5 bases, with 13 bases sitting between them.

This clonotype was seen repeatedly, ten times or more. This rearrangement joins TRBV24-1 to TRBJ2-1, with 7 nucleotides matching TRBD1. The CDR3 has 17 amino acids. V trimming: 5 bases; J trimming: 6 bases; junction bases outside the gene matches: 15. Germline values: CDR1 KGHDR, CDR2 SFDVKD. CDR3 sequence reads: CATSVVLGDSGRNEQFF. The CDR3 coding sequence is TGTGCCACCAGTGTTGTATTGGGGGACAGCGGTCGCAATGAGCAGTTCTTC.

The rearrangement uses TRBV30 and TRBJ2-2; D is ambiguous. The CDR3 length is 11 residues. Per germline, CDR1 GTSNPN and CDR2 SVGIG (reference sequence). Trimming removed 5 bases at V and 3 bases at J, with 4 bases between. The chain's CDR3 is CAWSHTGELFF. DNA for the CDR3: TGTGCCTGGTCCCACACCGGGGAGCTGTTTTTT.

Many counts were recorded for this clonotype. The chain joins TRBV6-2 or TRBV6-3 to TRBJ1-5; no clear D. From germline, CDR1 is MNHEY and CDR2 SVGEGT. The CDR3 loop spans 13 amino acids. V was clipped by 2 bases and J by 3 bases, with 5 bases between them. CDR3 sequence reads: CASSYGYNQPQHF. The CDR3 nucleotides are TGTGCCAGCAGTTACGGATACAATCAGCCCCAGCATTTT.

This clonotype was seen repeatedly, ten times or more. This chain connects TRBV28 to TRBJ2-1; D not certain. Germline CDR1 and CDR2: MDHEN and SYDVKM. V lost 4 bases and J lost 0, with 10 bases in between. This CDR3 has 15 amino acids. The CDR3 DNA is TGTGCCAGCAGTTCCATGCTGAGCTCCTACAATGAGCAGTTCTTC. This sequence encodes CASSSMLSSYNEQFF.

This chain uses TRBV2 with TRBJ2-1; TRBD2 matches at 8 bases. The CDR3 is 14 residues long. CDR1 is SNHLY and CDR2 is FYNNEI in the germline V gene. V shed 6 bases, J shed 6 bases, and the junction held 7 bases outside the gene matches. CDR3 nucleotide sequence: TGTGCCAGCAGAGAGGGGACTAGTTCCAATGAGCAGTTCTTC. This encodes CASREGTSSNEQFF.

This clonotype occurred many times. The CDR3: CASSSSSGRVTGELFF. CDR3 sequence (DNA): TGTGCCAGCAGCTCAAGTAGCGGGAGGGTCACCGGGGAGCTGTTTTTT. The V call is TRBV7-8, the J call TRBJ2-2; 11 bases match TRBD2. The CDR3 spans 16 residues. The germline gives CDR1 SGHVS, CDR2 FQNEAQ. The J segment lost 4 bases and the V segment lost 4 bases, leaving 5 bases of the junction unmatched.

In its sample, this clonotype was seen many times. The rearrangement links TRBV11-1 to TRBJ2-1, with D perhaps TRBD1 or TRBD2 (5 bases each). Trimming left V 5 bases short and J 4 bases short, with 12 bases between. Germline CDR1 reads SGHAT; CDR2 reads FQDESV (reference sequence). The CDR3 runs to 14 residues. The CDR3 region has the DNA TGTGCCAGCAGCCTTGGGACCCTGTACAATGAGCAGTTCTTC. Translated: CASSLGTLYNEQFF. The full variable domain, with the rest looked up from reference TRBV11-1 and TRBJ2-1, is EAEVAQSPRYKITEKSQAVAFWCDPISGHATLYWYRQILGQGPELLVQFQDESVVDDSQLPKDRFSAERLKGVDSTLKIQPAELGDSAMYLCASSLGTLYNEQFFGPGTRLTVL.

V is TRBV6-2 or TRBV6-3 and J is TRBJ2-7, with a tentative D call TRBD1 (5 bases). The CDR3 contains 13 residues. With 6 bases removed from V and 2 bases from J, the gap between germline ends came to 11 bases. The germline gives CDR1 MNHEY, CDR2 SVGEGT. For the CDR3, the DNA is TGTGCCAGCAGGATAGGGGCGCCCTACGAGCAGTACTTC. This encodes CASRIGAPYEQYF.

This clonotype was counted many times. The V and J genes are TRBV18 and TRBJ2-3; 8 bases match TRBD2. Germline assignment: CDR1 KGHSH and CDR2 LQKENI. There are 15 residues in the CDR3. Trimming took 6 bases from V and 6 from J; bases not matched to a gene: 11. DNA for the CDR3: TGTGCCAGCTCGCCCTTCGCGGGAGGAACTGATACGCAGTATTTT. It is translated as CASSPFAGGTDTQYF.

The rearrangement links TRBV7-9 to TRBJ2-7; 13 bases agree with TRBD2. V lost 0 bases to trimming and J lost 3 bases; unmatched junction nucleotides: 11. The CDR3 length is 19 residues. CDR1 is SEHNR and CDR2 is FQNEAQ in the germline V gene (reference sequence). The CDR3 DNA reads TGTGCCAGCAGCTTAGCTCAAACTAGCGGGAGGGCGGACTACTACGAGCAGTACTTC. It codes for CASSLAQTSGRADYYEQYF. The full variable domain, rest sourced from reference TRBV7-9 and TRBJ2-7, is DTGVSQNPRHKITKRGQNVTFRCDPISEHNRLYWYRQTLGQGPEFLTYFQNEAQLEKSRLLSDRFSAERPKGSFSTLEIQRTEQGDSAMYLCASSLAQTSGRADYYEQYFGPGTRLTVT.

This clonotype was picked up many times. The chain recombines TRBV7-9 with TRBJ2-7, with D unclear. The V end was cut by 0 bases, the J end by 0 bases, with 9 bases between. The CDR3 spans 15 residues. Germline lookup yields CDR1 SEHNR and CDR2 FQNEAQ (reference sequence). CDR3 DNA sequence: TGTGCCAGCAGCTTAGCGGGATACCTCTCCTACGAGCAGTACTTC. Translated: CASSLAGYLSYEQYF.

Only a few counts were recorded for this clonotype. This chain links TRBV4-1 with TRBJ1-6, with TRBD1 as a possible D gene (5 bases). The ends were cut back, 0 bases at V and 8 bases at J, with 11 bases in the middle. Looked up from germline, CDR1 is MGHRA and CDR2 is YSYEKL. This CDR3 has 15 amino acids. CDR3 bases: TGCGCCAGCAGCCAAGAGGGTGGGGGGGATTCACCCCTCCACTTT. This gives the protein CASSQEGGGDSPLHF.

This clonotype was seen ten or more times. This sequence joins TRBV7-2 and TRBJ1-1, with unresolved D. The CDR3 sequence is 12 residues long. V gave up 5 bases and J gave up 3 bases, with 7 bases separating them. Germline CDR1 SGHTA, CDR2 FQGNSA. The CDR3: CASSTQDTEAFF. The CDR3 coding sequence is TGTGCCAGCAGCACCCAGGACACTGAAGCTTTCTTT.

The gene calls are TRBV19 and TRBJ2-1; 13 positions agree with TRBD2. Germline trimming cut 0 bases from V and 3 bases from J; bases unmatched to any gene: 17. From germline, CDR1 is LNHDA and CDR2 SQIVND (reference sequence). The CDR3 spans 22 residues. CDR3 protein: CASSIDPDFRLAGGSYYNEQFF. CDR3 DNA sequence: TGTGCCAGTAGTATAGATCCCGACTTCCGACTAGCGGGAGGAAGTTACTACAATGAGCAGTTCTTC.